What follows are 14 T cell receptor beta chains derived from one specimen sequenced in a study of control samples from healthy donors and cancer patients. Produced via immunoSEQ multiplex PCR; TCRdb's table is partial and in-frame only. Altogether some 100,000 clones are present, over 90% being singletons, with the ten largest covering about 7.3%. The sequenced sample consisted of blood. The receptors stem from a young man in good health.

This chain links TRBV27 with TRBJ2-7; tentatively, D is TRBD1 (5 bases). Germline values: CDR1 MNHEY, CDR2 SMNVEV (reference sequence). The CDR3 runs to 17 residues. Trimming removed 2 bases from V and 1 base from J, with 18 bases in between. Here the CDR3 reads CASSLTGPRRASYEQYF. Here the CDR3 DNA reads TGTGCCAGCAGTTTAACCGGGCCCCGCAGGGCGTCCTACGAGCAGTACTTC.

CDR3 nucleotides: TGTGCCAGCAGTTCTGGCGGGGCCGAGGGCGGGGAGCTGTTTTTT. It specifies CASSSGGAEGGELFF. The chain uses TRBV6-5 and TRBJ2-2; D perhaps matches TRBD2 (6 bases). Trimming removed 4 bases at V and 7 bases at J, with 16 bases between. The CDR3 loop spans 15 amino acids. The germline gives CDR1 MNHEY, CDR2 SVGAGI.

The CDR3 region has the DNA TGCAGTGCTAGTGGGACTAGCGGAGCCCACCGGGTGGGGCAGTACTTC. Amino acids: CSASGTSGAHRVGQYF. The V gene is TRBV20-1, the J gene TRBJ2-7, with 11 nucleotides matching TRBD2. Germline assignment: CDR1 DFQATT and CDR2 SNEGSKA (reference sequence). The V and J ends lost 3 bases and 9 bases, in that order; junction bases with no gene match: 16. The CDR3 length is 16 residues.

DNA of the CDR3: TGTGCCAGCAGTGAAGCGTCCGCAGGGGGTGGCTACACCTTC. Translated: CASSEASAGGGYTF. V is TRBV2 and J is TRBJ1-2; 7 bases fit TRBD1. CDR3 size: 14 residues. In germline, CDR1 is SNHLY, CDR2 FYNNEI. J gave up 7 bases and V 0 bases, and 5 bases lay outside the gene matches. Combining the CDR3 with reference TRBV2 and TRBJ1-2 gives the whole variable domain EPEVTQTPSHQVTQMGQEVILRCVPISNHLYFYWYRQILGQKVEFLVSFYNNEISEKSEIFDDQFSVERPDGSNFTLKIRSTKLEDSAMYFCASSEASAGGGYTFGSGTRLTVV.

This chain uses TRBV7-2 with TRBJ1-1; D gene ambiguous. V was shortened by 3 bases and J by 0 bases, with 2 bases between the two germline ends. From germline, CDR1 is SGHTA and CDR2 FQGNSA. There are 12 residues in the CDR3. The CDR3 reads CASSLMNTEAFF. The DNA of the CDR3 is TGTGCCAGCAGCTTGATGAACACTGAAGCTTTCTTT.

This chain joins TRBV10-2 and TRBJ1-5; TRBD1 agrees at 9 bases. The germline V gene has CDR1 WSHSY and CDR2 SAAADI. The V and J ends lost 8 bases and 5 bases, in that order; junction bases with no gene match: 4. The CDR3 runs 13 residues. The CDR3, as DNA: TGCGCCAGCGGGGACAGGGCTGATCAGCCCCAGCATTTT. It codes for CASGDRADQPQHF.

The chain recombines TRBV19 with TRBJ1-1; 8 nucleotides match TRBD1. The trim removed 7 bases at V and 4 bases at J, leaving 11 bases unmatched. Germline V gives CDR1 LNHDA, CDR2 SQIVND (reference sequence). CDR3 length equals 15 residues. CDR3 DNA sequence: TGTGCCAGTATCATACCCAGGGGGCTGGTCACTGAAGCTTTCTTT. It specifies CASIIPRGLVTEAFF.

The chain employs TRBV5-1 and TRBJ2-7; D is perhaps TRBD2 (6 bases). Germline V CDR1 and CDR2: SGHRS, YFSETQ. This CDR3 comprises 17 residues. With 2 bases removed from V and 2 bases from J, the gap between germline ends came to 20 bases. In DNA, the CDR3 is TGCGCCAGCAGCTTAGGGCCGGGTGTCGGGGGAACCTACGAGCAGTACTTC. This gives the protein CASSLGPGVGGTYEQYF.

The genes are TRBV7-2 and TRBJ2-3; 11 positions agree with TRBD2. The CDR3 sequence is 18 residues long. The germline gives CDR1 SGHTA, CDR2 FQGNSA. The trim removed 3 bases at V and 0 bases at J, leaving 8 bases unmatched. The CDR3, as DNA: TGTGCCAGCAGCTTTGGTCTAGCGGGGGGCTTTAGCACAGATACGCAGTATTTT. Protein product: CASSFGLAGGFSTDTQYF.

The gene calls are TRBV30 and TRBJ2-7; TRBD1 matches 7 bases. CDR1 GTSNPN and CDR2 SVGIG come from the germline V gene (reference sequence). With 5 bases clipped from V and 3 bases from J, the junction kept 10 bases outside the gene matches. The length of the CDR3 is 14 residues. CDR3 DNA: TGTGCCTGGTCCTACAGGGGCCCGGGCTACGAGCAGTACTTC. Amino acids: CAWSYRGPGYEQYF.

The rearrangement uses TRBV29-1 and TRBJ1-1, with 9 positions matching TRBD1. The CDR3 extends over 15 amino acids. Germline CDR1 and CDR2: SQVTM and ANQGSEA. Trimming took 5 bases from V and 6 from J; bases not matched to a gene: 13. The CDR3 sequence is CSVPKTGTGKPEAFF. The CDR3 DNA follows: TGCAGCGTTCCCAAGACTGGGACAGGGAAACCTGAAGCTTTCTTT.

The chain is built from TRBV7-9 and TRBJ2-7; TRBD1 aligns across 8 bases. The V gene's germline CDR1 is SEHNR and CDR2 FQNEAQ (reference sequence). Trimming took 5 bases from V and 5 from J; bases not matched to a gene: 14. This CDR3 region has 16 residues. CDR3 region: CASSPTNGQGTHEQYF. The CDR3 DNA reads TGTGCCAGCAGCCCGACCAACGGACAGGGTACGCACGAGCAGTACTTC.

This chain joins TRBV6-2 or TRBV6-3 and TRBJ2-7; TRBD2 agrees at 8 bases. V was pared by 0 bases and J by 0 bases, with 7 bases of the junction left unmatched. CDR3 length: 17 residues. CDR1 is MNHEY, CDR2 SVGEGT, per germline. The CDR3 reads CASSYSPLAGSSYEQYF. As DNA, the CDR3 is TGTGCCAGCAGTTACTCGCCATTAGCGGGGAGCTCCTACGAGCAGTACTTC.

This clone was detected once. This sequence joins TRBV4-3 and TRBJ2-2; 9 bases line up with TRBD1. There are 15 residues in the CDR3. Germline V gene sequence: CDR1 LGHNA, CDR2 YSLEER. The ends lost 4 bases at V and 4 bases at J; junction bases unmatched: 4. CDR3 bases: TGCGCCAGCAGCCCATACAGGGGGCGCACCGGGGAGCTGTTTTTT. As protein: CASSPYRGRTGELFF.